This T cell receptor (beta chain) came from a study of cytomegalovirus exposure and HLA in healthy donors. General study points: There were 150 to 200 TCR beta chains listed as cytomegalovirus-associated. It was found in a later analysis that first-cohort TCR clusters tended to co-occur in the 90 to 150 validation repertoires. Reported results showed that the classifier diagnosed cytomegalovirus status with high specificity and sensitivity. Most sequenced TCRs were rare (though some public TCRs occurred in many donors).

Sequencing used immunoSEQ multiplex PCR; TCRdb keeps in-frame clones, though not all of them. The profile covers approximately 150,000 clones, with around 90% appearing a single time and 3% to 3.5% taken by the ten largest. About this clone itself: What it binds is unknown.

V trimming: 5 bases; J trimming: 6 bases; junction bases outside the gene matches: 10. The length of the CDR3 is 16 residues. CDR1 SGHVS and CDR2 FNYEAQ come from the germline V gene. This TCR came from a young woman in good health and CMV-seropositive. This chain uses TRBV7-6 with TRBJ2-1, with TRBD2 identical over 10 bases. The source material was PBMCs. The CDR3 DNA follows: TGTGCCAGCAGCCCCCAGCGGGAGGGTCGGGGCAATGAGCAGTTCTTC. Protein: CASSPQREGRGNEQFF.